Following are 5 T cell receptor beta chains from one sample sequenced in a study of radiotherapy plus CTLA-4 blockade in lung cancer. Clones were sequenced by immunoSEQ multiplex PCR, and TCRdb holds only the in-frame ones, with some missing. The data contain approximately 89,000 clones, 60% to 85% of them singletons. This specimen was peripheral blood, taken from a patient treated with radiotherapy plus ipilimumab. All receptors come from a human donor with non-small cell lung cancer who had a partial response to radiotherapy plus ipilimumab. Some clones in this sample may be carry-over from other donors' samples.

The chain couples TRBV4-2 to TRBJ1-1; maybe TRBD1 (6 bases). The CDR3 loop spans 14 amino acids. CDR1 is LGHNA, CDR2 YNFKEQ, per germline. V was cut by 0 bases and J by 5 bases, with 10 bases left in between. CDR3 region: CASSQDLGGTEAFF. The CDR3 nucleotides are TGTGCCAGCAGCCAAGATCTAGGGGGTACTGAAGCTTTCTTT.

This clone was observed a handful of times. This chain links TRBV19 with TRBJ1-4, with D unresolved. Trimming stripped 5 bases from V and 0 bases from J, with 7 bases between. The CDR3 has 14 amino acids. Germline V lookup: CDR1 LNHDA, CDR2 SQIVND (reference sequence). The DNA of the CDR3 is TGTGCCAGTAGTCAACAAGCAACTAATGAAAAACTGTTTTTT. Its translation: CASSQQATNEKLFF.

This clone appeared a few times. The V call is TRBV7-2, the J call TRBJ2-5; 11 bases agree with TRBD2. V lost 3 bases, J lost 4 bases, and 7 bases stayed unmatched. The CDR3 has 16 residues. The germline CDR1 and CDR2 sequences are SGHTA and FQGNSA. CDR3 region: CASSFALAGGRETQYF. The CDR3 DNA reads TGTGCCAGCAGCTTTGCGCTAGCGGGGGGCAGAGAGACCCAGTACTTC.

The rearrangement uses TRBV15 and TRBJ2-3; TRBD2 agrees at 8 bases. The CDR3 is 19 amino acids. With V trimmed by 1 base and J by 5 bases, 17 bases remained unmatched. The germline gives CDR1 LNHNV, CDR2 YYDKDF (reference sequence). The chain's CDR3 is CATSRGLATPLQLGDTQYF. In DNA, the CDR3 is TGTGCCACCAGCAGAGGACTAGCGACACCTCTCCAACTAGGAGATACGCAGTATTTT.

This clone was counted only a few times. The CDR3 DNA sequence: TGCGCCAGCAGCTCCAACCAAGAGACCCAGTACTTC. It codes for CASSSNQETQYF. The V and J genes are TRBV5-1 and TRBJ2-5; D is uncertain. The CDR3 length is 12 residues. V dropped 3 bases and J dropped 0 bases, with 3 bases sitting between them. Germline V gives CDR1 SGHRS, CDR2 YFSETQ.